This passage covers 5 T cell receptor beta chains from one sample sequenced in a study of vaccination effects on CD4 cells after COVID-19. What these receptors recognize is not known. Sequencing in the ViraFEST assay came after antigen-specific CD4+ T cells had been expanded with viral peptide pools, which were used to stimulate PBMC. Isolating CD4+ T cells followed approximately 10 days of culture. Vaccinated recipients, who were negative for nucleocapsid antibodies, had no history of SARS-CoV-2 infection. Clones were read by immunoSEQ multiplex PCR, and TCRdb kept only the in-frame ones, dropping some. The table has around 25,000 clones, roughly 80% seen once; the top ten hold around 10%. The material was CD4+ T cells from PBMCs cultured with HCoV-NL63 spike peptides, obtained before COVID-19 vaccination. These TCRs come from a human donor who received a COVID-19 vaccine.

The rearrangement links TRBV27 to TRBJ1-1, with 7 bases identical to TRBD1. CDR1 and CDR2 (germline): MNHEY, SMNVEV (reference sequence). Trimming cost V 6 bases and J 2 bases; bases outside gene matches: 6. The CDR3 has 14 residues. CDR3 amino acids: CASRPGTANTEAFF. CDR3 sequence (DNA): TGTGCCAGCAGACCGGGGACAGCAAACACTGAAGCTTTCTTT.

V and J are TRBV20-1 and TRBJ2-1; no firm D call. Germline loops: CDR1 DFQATT, CDR2 SNEGSKA (reference sequence). V lost 6 bases and J 9 bases, leaving 9 bases between the germline ends. This CDR3 comprises 10 residues. CDR3 protein: CSALGVEQFF. The CDR3 coding sequence is TGCAGTGCCCTTGGTGTTGAGCAGTTCTTC.

The chain uses TRBV6-6 and TRBJ2-7, with 7 bases matching TRBD2. This CDR3 has 15 amino acids. From germline, CDR1 is MNHNY and CDR2 SVGAGI (reference sequence). Trimming removed 4 bases from V and 2 bases from J; junction bases left unmatched: 8. CDR3: CASSFVGGGTYEQYF. CDR3 nucleotides: TGTGCCAGCAGTTTCGTGGGCGGGGGAACCTACGAGCAGTACTTC.

The gene calls are TRBV6-5 and TRBJ1-5; 7 bases fit TRBD1. CDR3 length: 15 amino acids. Germline V gives CDR1 MNHEY, CDR2 SVGAGI. With 7 bases clipped from V and 1 base from J, the junction kept 7 bases outside the gene matches. This chain's CDR3 is CASNIQGLSNQPQHF. DNA of the CDR3: TGTGCCAGCAACATACAGGGGCTAAGCAATCAGCCCCAGCATTTT.

V usage is TRBV5-4 and J usage is TRBJ2-7; D gene unclear. Germline CDR1 is SGHNT and CDR2 is YYREEE (reference sequence). V lost 3 bases, J lost 1 base, and 5 bases lay in between. The length of the CDR3 is 12 residues. The CDR3 DNA follows: TGTGCCAGCAGCTATTCATCCTACGAGCAGTACTTC. It translates to CASSYSSYEQYF.